This T cell receptor beta chain was sequenced for a study of metastatic and nonmetastatic thyroid tumors. Study at large: A comparison of repertoires was made across blood and tumor or nodule tissue from malignant and benign thyroid patients.

Relative to its sample, this clone is medium-sized. None of the patients had undergone any treatment ahead of thyroid surgery. CDR3 size: 18 residues. Per the germline V gene, CDR1 is MNHNS and CDR2 is SASEGT. The ends lost 0 bases at V and 0 bases at J; junction bases unmatched: 7. With MiXCR, TCRdb reprocessed the PCR reads. The sample consists of 25,000 to 35,000 clones, around 15% of them appearing once. The clonotype was recovered from a female donor with papillary thyroid cancer or a benign thyroid nodule (not recorded which). Some clones in this sample may be carry-over from other donors' samples. Sequenced: blood. The rearrangement uses TRBV6-1 and TRBJ2-7; 11 nucleotides align to TRBD2. Written as DNA, the CDR3 is TGTGCCAGCAGTGAAGCGATACTAGCGGGAGTGGACTCCTACGAGCAGTACTTC. It is translated as CASSEAILAGVDSYEQYF.